One sample yielded the 26 T cell receptor beta chains listed below, sequenced in a study of blood T cell repertoires in COVID-19. Assay: immunoSEQ multiplex PCR; the TCRdb copy retains only in-frame clones and omits some. The table shows around 190,000 clones, with roughly 85% occurring only once. The specimen was peripheral blood. The receptors derive from an elderly woman with acute or convalescent COVID-19.

The chain is built from TRBV7-6 and TRBJ2-7, with 16 bases aligning to TRBD2. Looked up from germline, CDR1 is SGHVS and CDR2 is FNYEAQ. With V trimmed by 5 bases and J by 6 bases, 4 bases remained unmatched. The CDR3 contains 15 residues. For the CDR3, the DNA is TGTGCCAGCAGCCTGGGACTAGCGGGAGGGGCCGAGCAGTACTTC. Its protein is CASSLGLAGGAEQYF.

This clone was counted only a few times. The CDR3 region is CASSENGVGFGTGGGYTF. The CDR3 DNA sequence: TGTGCCAGCAGTGAAAATGGGGTTGGTTTCGGGACAGGGGGCGGCTACACCTTC. The V and J genes are TRBV2 and TRBJ1-2, with 12 nucleotides matching TRBD1. CDR1 is SNHLY and CDR2 is FYNNEI in the germline V gene. This CDR3 is 18 amino acids long. Trimming took 2 bases from V and 8 from J; bases not matched to a gene: 15.

The chain employs TRBV4-3 and TRBJ1-6; maybe TRBD1 (6 bases). Trimming cost V 8 bases and J 7 bases, with 18 bases left between them. Per germline, CDR1 LGHNA and CDR2 YSLEER. This CDR3 has 15 residues. CDR3 protein: CASPRPDSHNSPLHF. CDR3 bases: TGCGCCAGCCCCAGACCGGACAGCCACAATTCACCCCTCCACTTT.

The chain has TRBV29-1 and TRBJ2-5, with D possibly TRBD2 on 6 matching bases. There are 16 residues in the CDR3. Germline assignment: CDR1 SQVTM and CDR2 ANQGSEA. The V and J ends lost 3 bases and 6 bases respectively, with 23 bases between them. CDR3 in amino acids: CSVDTGTFSVSKTQYF. DNA of the CDR3: TGCAGCGTTGACACCGGGACTTTTAGCGTTTCTAAGACCCAGTACTTC.

This clone was recorded only once. The J gene is TRBJ2-7, the V gene TRBV2; 8 bases are shared with TRBD1. The CDR3 is 15 amino acids. Trimming at V came to 7 bases and at J to 6 bases, leaving 14 bases not matched to a gene. The germline CDR1 and CDR2 sequences are SNHLY and FYNNEI. The CDR3 spells CASTLFGQGLGEQYF. The CDR3 nucleotides read TGTGCCAGCACCCTCTTCGGACAGGGCCTCGGCGAGCAGTACTTC.

The chain links TRBV5-1 to TRBJ2-5; perhaps TRBD1 as D (6 bases). The CDR3 spans 14 residues. V was shortened by 0 bases and J by 4 bases, with 10 bases between the two germline ends. Germline values: CDR1 SGHRS, CDR2 YFSETQ. The CDR3 DNA reads as TGCGCCAGCAGCTTGGAAGGGGGTAGAGAGACCCAGTACTTC. Protein sequence: CASSLEGGRETQYF.

The chain uses TRBV18 and TRBJ2-7, with 7 bases fitting TRBD2. V gave up 8 bases and J gave up 7 bases; unmatched junction bases: 17. CDR1 is KGHSH and CDR2 is LQKENI in the germline V gene. This CDR3 is built from 15 residues. The CDR3 DNA reads as TGTGCCAGCACATCGAACGGGGGAGGGGAGAGGGAGCAGTACTTC. It specifies CASTSNGGGEREQYF.

This clone was found a few times. The J gene is TRBJ1-5, the V gene TRBV9; the D is unclear. The CDR3 runs to 12 residues. Trimming removed 5 bases at V and 2 bases at J, with 5 bases between. Germline V gene lookup returns CDR1 SGDLS and CDR2 YYNGEE. The CDR3 reads CASSRGNQPQHF. The CDR3 DNA is TGTGCCAGCAGTCGTGGCAATCAGCCCCAGCATTTT.

The CDR3: CASSQTTSGRGVGFSSYNEQFF. CDR3 in DNA: TGCGCCAGCAGCCAGACCACTAGCGGGAGAGGAGTAGGGTTTAGTTCCTACAATGAGCAGTTCTTC. The chain uses TRBV4-3 and TRBJ2-1; TRBD2 aligns across 11 bases. CDR3 size: 22 residues. The V segment lost 3 bases and the J segment 1 base; nucleotides outside the gene matches: 20. Germline values: CDR1 LGHNA, CDR2 YSLEER.

V usage is TRBV19 and J usage is TRBJ1-3; 9 bases align to TRBD1. Germline loops: CDR1 LNHDA, CDR2 SQIVND (reference sequence). The CDR3 is 17 amino acids. The junction had 15 bases not matched to a gene; V was cut back by 8 bases and J by 4 bases. For the CDR3, the DNA is TGTGCCAGTTCCACCCCGTCCGGGACAGGGAAAGGAAACACCATATATTTT. This translates into CASSTPSGTGKGNTIYF.

The rearrangement links TRBV7-3 to TRBJ2-2, with D unclear. The CDR3 runs to 15 residues. CDR1 SGHTA and CDR2 FQGTGA come from the germline V gene. Trimming removed 5 bases at V and 3 bases at J, with 13 bases between. The CDR3, as DNA: TGTGCCAGCAGCCGCCGAGGCAGAGACACCGGGGAGCTGTTTTTT. Protein: CASSRRGRDTGELFF.

The rearrangement uses TRBV30 and TRBJ1-3; D not certain. CDR3 length: 13 amino acids. V was shortened by 0 bases and J by 6 bases, with 9 bases between the two germline ends. CDR1 and CDR2 (germline): GTSNPN, SVGIG (reference sequence). Here the CDR3 reads CAWSVTSQNTIYF. The CDR3 DNA reads as TGTGCCTGGAGTGTAACTTCCCAAAACACCATATATTTT.

The genes are TRBV11-2 and TRBJ1-2; 9 bases agree with TRBD1. The germline gives CDR1 SGHAT, CDR2 FQNNGV. The CDR3 covers 15 residues. V lost 3 bases, J lost 5 bases, and 7 bases stayed unmatched. CDR3 bases: TGTGCCAGCAGCTTGTCCGGGACAGGGATATATGGCTACACCTTC. Translating gives CASSLSGTGIYGYTF.

The chain couples TRBV3-1 (or the pseudogene TRBV3-2) to TRBJ2-1, with D possibly matching TRBD2 (5 bases). V was trimmed by 4 bases and J by 2 bases, leaving 12 bases between them. The CDR3 runs to 15 residues. Germline V gene sequence: CDR1 LGHDT, CDR2 YNNKEL (reference sequence). In DNA, the CDR3 is TGTGCCAGCAGCCGTTATGGAGGTCCCTACAATGAGCAGTTCTTC. This gives the protein CASSRYGGPYNEQFF.

J is TRBJ2-7 and V is TRBV5-1; 13 positions match TRBD2. The J segment lost 4 bases and the V segment lost 4 bases, leaving 5 bases of the junction unmatched. The CDR3 totals 15 residues. CDR1 is SGHRS and CDR2 is YFSETQ in the germline V gene. This chain's CDR3 is CASSTGLAGPYEQYF. CDR3 nucleotide sequence: TGCGCCAGCAGCACGGGACTAGCGGGACCTTACGAGCAGTACTTC.

V usage is TRBV2 and J usage is TRBJ2-7; TRBD2 agrees at 10 bases. J lost 6 bases, V lost 6 bases, and 5 bases had no gene match. The CDR3 sequence is 13 residues long. Germline loops: CDR1 SNHLY, CDR2 FYNNEI. In DNA form, the CDR3 reads TGTGCCAGCAGAGGACTAGCGGCACCCGAGCAGTACTTC. Its translation is CASRGLAAPEQYF.

The CDR3 is CASSLRATGDLLAFF. The DNA of the CDR3 is TGTGCCAGCAGTTTAAGGGCGACAGGGGATTTGTTAGCTTTCTTT. V and J are TRBV27 and TRBJ1-1, with 8 bases that match TRBD1. The trim removed 2 bases at V and 10 bases at J, leaving 12 bases unmatched. Germline CDR1 is MNHEY and CDR2 is SMNVEV (reference sequence). This CDR3 is 15 amino acids long.

This chain uses TRBV7-9 with TRBJ1-3; D gene ambiguous. CDR3 length equals 10 residues. The germline CDR1 and CDR2 sequences are SEHNR and FQNEAQ (reference sequence). The DNA of the CDR3 is TGTGGGGGAGGCGGAAACACCATATATTTT. It is translated as CGGGGNTIYF.

The rearrangement uses TRBV12-3 or TRBV12-4 and TRBJ2-7, with D hard to call. CDR3 length equals 11 residues. Trimming took off 4 bases at V and 3 bases at J, with 4 bases between the two ends. The CDR3 sequence: CASSYSYEQYF. CDR3 coding DNA: TGTGCCAGCAGTTACAGCTACGAGCAGTACTTC.

The rearrangement joins TRBV5-1 to TRBJ2-3; perhaps TRBD1 as D (6 bases). Germline CDR1 SGHRS, CDR2 YFSETQ. Trimming removed 3 bases at V and 3 bases at J, with 20 bases between. The CDR3 is made up of 17 amino acids. The CDR3 spells CASSSSSRQVRTDTQYF. The CDR3 nucleotides are TGCGCCAGCAGCTCGAGCTCCCGACAGGTCAGGACAGATACGCAGTATTTT.

In nucleotides, the CDR3 is TGTGCCAGCAGCTCTAGCGGGAGGATGGATACGCAGTATTTT. Amino acids: CASSSSGRMDTQYF. V gene TRBV7-2 combines with J gene TRBJ2-3; 11 bases line up with TRBD2. V was clipped by 4 bases and J by 6 bases; unmatched bases: 3. The germline gives CDR1 SGHTA, CDR2 FQGNSA. The CDR3 covers 14 residues.

The chain carries TRBV30 and TRBJ1-1, with a weak D call TRBD1 (6 bases). This CDR3 contains 12 residues. The ends were cut back, 4 bases at V and 4 bases at J, with 10 bases in the middle. Germline V gene lookup returns CDR1 GTSNPN and CDR2 SVGIG (reference sequence). The CDR3 here is CAWTQGSTEAFF. The CDR3 DNA sequence: TGTGCCTGGACACAGGGCAGCACTGAAGCTTTCTTT.

The chain has TRBV4-3 and TRBJ1-2; D possibly corresponds to TRBD1 (5 bases). The CDR3 has 13 amino acids. Germline lookup yields CDR1 LGHNA and CDR2 YSLEER. V was shortened by 1 base and J by 7 bases, with 10 bases between the two germline ends. The CDR3 coding sequence is TGCGCCAGCAGCCAAGCCCTCGGGGGTGGCTACACCTTC. It codes for CASSQALGGGYTF.

The chain couples TRBV5-1 to TRBJ2-7, with 12 bases matching TRBD2. Per the germline V gene, CDR1 is SGHRS and CDR2 is YFSETQ. J was trimmed by 2 bases and V by 4 bases; bases with no gene match: 4. This CDR3 spans 15 amino acids. CDR3: CASSPLAGGTYEQYF. The CDR3 DNA reads as TGCGCCAGCAGCCCGCTAGCGGGAGGGACCTACGAGCAGTACTTC.

The gene calls are TRBV6-6 and TRBJ1-3; a weak D match, TRBD1 (6 bases). The CDR3 extends over 16 amino acids. Per germline, CDR1 MNHNY and CDR2 SVGAGI (reference sequence). V gave up 4 bases and J gave up 2 bases, with 15 bases separating them. CDR3 nucleotides: TGTGCCAGCAGTTCGACATCCGGGACACCTGGAAACACCATATATTTT. Amino acids: CASSSTSGTPGNTIYF.

The rearrangement joins TRBV7-3 to TRBJ2-6; TRBD2 might be the D (7 bases). Trimming removed 5 bases at V and 4 bases at J, with 21 bases between. This CDR3 spans 18 amino acids. Germline V gene lookup returns CDR1 SGHTA and CDR2 FQGTGA. In DNA form, the CDR3 reads TGTGCCAGCAGCCCCTCTCGGGGGGCGCTTTCGGGGGCCAACGTCCTGACTTTC. Its translation: CASSPSRGALSGANVLTF.